A single sample is the source of the 23 T cell receptor beta chains below, sequenced in a study of blood T cell repertoires in COVID-19. Profiling relied on immunoSEQ multiplex PCR, and the TCRdb table lists in-frame clones only, not all of them. The table shows about 200,000 clones, with around 85% occurring only once. Source material: peripheral blood. These TCRs come from a man aged 35 to 55 with acute or convalescent COVID-19.

This clone was counted a single time. The chain is built from TRBV6-2 or TRBV6-3 and TRBJ2-1; 7 nucleotides align to TRBD1. This CDR3 has 15 residues. The V segment lost 4 bases and the J segment 7 bases; nucleotides outside the gene matches: 10. Germline CDR1 reads MNHEY; CDR2 reads SVGEGT. CDR3 in DNA: TGTGCCAGCAGTTGGATCAGGGGGACGGGGAATGAGCAGTTCTTC. Translated, it gives CASSWIRGTGNEQFF.

The chain links TRBV5-1 to TRBJ1-5; D may be TRBD1 (5 bases). Between the trimmed V and J ends, which lost 0 bases and 0 bases, there was a span of 13 bases. This CDR3 comprises 17 residues. From germline, CDR1 is SGHRS and CDR2 YFSETQ. The CDR3 reads CASSLVAGRDSNQPQHF. The CDR3 coding sequence is TGCGCCAGCAGCTTGGTCGCAGGGAGGGATAGCAATCAGCCCCAGCATTTT.

The V and J genes are TRBV6-5 and TRBJ2-3; TRBD2 is a possible D gene (5 bases). The V end was cut by 8 bases, the J end by 2 bases, with 14 bases between. Germline-derived CDR1 and CDR2 are MNHEY and SVGAGI. The CDR3 contains 14 residues. As DNA, the CDR3 is TGTGCCAGCCTTCTTCAGGAGGTCACAGATACGCAGTATTTT. Its protein is CASLLQEVTDTQYF.

CDR3 DNA: TGTGCCAGCAGTCCAGGACAGACGTCGTTCACCGGGGAGCTGTTTTTT. Translating it yields CASSPGQTSFTGELFF. The gene calls are TRBV27 and TRBJ2-2; D perhaps matches TRBD1 (6 bases). Trimming shortened V by 5 bases and J by 4 bases, and 17 bases separated the two germline ends. This CDR3 region has 16 residues. Per the germline V gene, CDR1 is MNHEY and CDR2 is SMNVEV (reference sequence).

This chain uses TRBV11-2 with TRBJ2-7, with no clear D. V was cut by 7 bases and J by 6 bases, with 10 bases left in between. The CDR3 has 11 amino acids. Germline loops: CDR1 SGHAT, CDR2 FQNNGV. Here the CDR3 reads CASTGFSEQYF. The CDR3 DNA reads TGTGCCAGCACCGGGTTTAGCGAGCAGTACTTC.

The chain combines TRBV5-5 with TRBJ1-5; possible D gene TRBD1, 6 bases. Deletions cut 4 bases from V and 4 bases from J, with 18 bases between. Germline CDR1 SGHKS, CDR2 YYEKEE (reference sequence). The CDR3 has 16 amino acids. The CDR3 nucleotides are TGTGCCAGCAGCCCGACAGGCACAGGGAGTAATCAGCCCCAGCATTTT. The encoded protein is CASSPTGTGSNQPQHF.

The chain has TRBV27 and TRBJ2-1, with TRBD1 matching 9 bases. This CDR3 spans 14 amino acids. CDR1 MNHEY and CDR2 SMNVEV come from the germline V gene (reference sequence). With 5 bases clipped from V and 7 bases from J, the junction kept 6 bases outside the gene matches. The CDR3 region is CASSNAGTGNEQFF. CDR3 DNA sequence: TGTGCCAGCAGTAATGCCGGGACAGGGAATGAGCAGTTCTTC.

The chain employs TRBV7-9 and TRBJ2-3; 10 positions match TRBD2. V lost 4 bases to trimming and J lost 6 bases; unmatched junction nucleotides: 7. This CDR3 comprises 15 residues. CDR1 is SEHNR and CDR2 is FQNEAQ in the germline V gene (reference sequence). CDR3 nucleotide sequence: TGTGCCAGCAGCTCCCCTAGCGGGAGTGCGGATACGCAGTATTTT. It translates to CASSSPSGSADTQYF.

The rearrangement links TRBV6-5 to TRBJ1-4, with D unclear. Trimming removed 5 bases from V and 8 bases from J, with 15 bases in between. The CDR3 is 14 amino acids. In germline, CDR1 is MNHEY, CDR2 SVGAGI. The CDR3 sequence: CASSLRMENEKLFF. The CDR3 coding sequence is TGTGCCAGCAGTCTTAGAATGGAGAACGAAAAACTGTTTTTT.

The chain has TRBV6-5 and TRBJ1-6; the D gene is possibly TRBD1 (5 bases). CDR1 is MNHEY and CDR2 is SVGAGI in the germline V gene. The length of the CDR3 is 15 residues. The V and J ends lost 2 bases and 6 bases respectively, with 11 bases between them. This chain's CDR3 is CASSYDNRPNSPLHF. The CDR3 nucleotides are TGTGCCAGCAGTTACGATAACAGGCCTAATTCACCCCTCCACTTT.

Notes on this clone: Other DNA sequences from this sample encode an identical CDR3 as well. The rearrangement uses TRBV13 and TRBJ2-7, with TRBD1 identical over 8 bases. The CDR3 runs to 15 residues. The V and J ends lost 1 base and 3 bases, in that order; junction bases with no gene match: 5. Germline V CDR1 and CDR2: PRHDT, FYEKMQ (reference sequence). DNA for the CDR3: TGTGCCAGCAGCTTAGAGGGGACAGGTGACTACGAGCAGTACTTC. It translates to CASSLEGTGDYEQYF.

V is TRBV12-3 or TRBV12-4 and J is TRBJ1-1; possibly TRBD1 for D (5 bases). The CDR3 runs 13 residues. Trimming left V 6 bases short and J 6 bases short, with 14 bases between. CDR3 DNA: TGTGCCAGCAGCCCTCAAAGGGGTTCTGAAGCTTTCTTT. This translates into CASSPQRGSEAFF.

This chain connects TRBV18 to TRBJ2-1; 10 bases map to TRBD2. The V gene's germline CDR1 is KGHSH and CDR2 LQKENI. This CDR3 contains 14 residues. J was trimmed by 7 bases and V by 2 bases; bases with no gene match: 2. CDR3 coding DNA: TGTGCCAGCTCACCAAGCGGGGGGGCAAATGAGCAGTTCTTC. This gives the protein CASSPSGGANEQFF. Variable domain in full (rest from reference TRBV18 and TRBJ2-1): NAGVMQNPRHLVRRRGQEARLRCSPMKGHSHVYWYRQLPEEGLKFMVYLQKENIIDESGMPKERFSAEFPKEGPSILRIQQVVRGDSAAYFCASSPSGGANEQFFGPGTRLTVL.

In its sample, this clone was seen once. This chain links TRBV2 with TRBJ1-1; possibly TRBD1 for D (5 bases). Per germline, CDR1 SNHLY and CDR2 FYNNEI. V lost 1 base and J lost 5, with 11 bases in between. The CDR3 consists of 14 residues. DNA of the CDR3: TGTGCCAGCAGTGAAGAGGGGTCGTGGACTGAAGCTTTCTTT. The encoded protein is CASSEEGSWTEAFF.

The chain carries TRBV18 and TRBJ1-4; TRBD1 might be the D (6 bases). CDR3 length: 15 amino acids. Trimming took off 4 bases at V and 6 bases at J, with 15 bases between the two ends. Germline loops: CDR1 KGHSH, CDR2 LQKENI. This CDR3 reads CASSQQQGVDEKLFF. CDR3 DNA: TGTGCCAGCTCACAACAACAGGGAGTCGATGAAAAACTGTTTTTT.

The chain has TRBV19 and TRBJ1-5; D not resolved. Per germline, CDR1 LNHDA and CDR2 SQIVND (reference sequence). The V end was cut by 3 bases, the J end by 4 bases, with 7 bases between. The CDR3 runs to 13 residues. CDR3 nucleotides: TGTGCCAGTAGTATCCGCGGTAATCAGCCCCAGCATTTT. Encoded protein: CASSIRGNQPQHF.

This clone turned up a few times. The chain recombines TRBV4-1 with TRBJ1-1; possibly TRBD1 for D (5 bases). Germline CDR1 reads MGHRA; CDR2 reads YSYEKL. V was clipped by 0 bases and J by 5 bases, with 13 bases between them. The CDR3 length is 15 residues. CDR3 sequence (DNA): TGCGCCAGCAGCCAAGAAGGCAGGGCGAAGACTGAAGCTTTCTTT. Translated, it gives CASSQEGRAKTEAFF.

This sequence joins TRBV4-1 and TRBJ1-3; 7 nucleotides align to TRBD1. The CDR3 is 15 amino acids. V trimming: 0 bases; J trimming: 4 bases; junction bases outside the gene matches: 3. In germline, CDR1 is MGHRA, CDR2 YSYEKL. Here the CDR3 DNA reads TGCGCCAGCAGCCAAGATAGGGGACAGGGAAACACCATATATTTT. Translating it yields CASSQDRGQGNTIYF.

The chain couples TRBV11-3 to TRBJ2-1; 8 bases map to TRBD2. Trimming took 0 bases from V and 4 from J; bases not matched to a gene: 2. CDR3 size: 15 residues. Germline CDR1 and CDR2: SGHNT and YENEEA. This chain's CDR3 is CASSLESGRYNEQFF. The CDR3 DNA sequence: TGTGCCAGCAGCTTAGAAAGCGGGAGATACAATGAGCAGTTCTTC.

This clone was recorded only once. This same CDR3 is encoded by further DNA sequences in the sample. This chain links TRBV18 with TRBJ2-3; D not certain. CDR1 is KGHSH, CDR2 LQKENI, per germline. This CDR3 is 13 amino acids long. V was pared by 6 bases and J by 2 bases, with 9 bases between. The CDR3 coding sequence is TGTGCCAGCTCGCCTAGGATCACAGATACGCAGTATTTT. It codes for CASSPRITDTQYF.

This clone has just one count. The J gene is TRBJ1-4, the V gene TRBV5-1, with 9 bases aligning to TRBD1. The germline CDR1 and CDR2 sequences are SGHRS and YFSETQ. V shed 1 base, J shed 4 bases, and the junction held 8 bases outside the gene matches. The CDR3 length is 17 residues. The DNA for the CDR3 is TGCGCCAGCAGCTTGAGTGTGTCGGGACAGGGTAATGAAAAACTGTTTTTT. Its protein product is CASSLSVSGQGNEKLFF.

This clone showed up just once. The CDR3 loop is CAWIRPDRPSSYNEQFF. The DNA for the CDR3 is TGTGCCTGGATTCGGCCGGACAGGCCGAGCTCCTACAATGAGCAGTTCTTC. This chain uses TRBV30 with TRBJ2-1; 7 bases are a match to TRBD1. The V gene's germline CDR1 is GTSNPN and CDR2 SVGIG (reference sequence). J was trimmed by 0 bases and V by 4 bases; bases with no gene match: 12. The CDR3 totals 17 residues.

The chain combines TRBV4-1 with TRBJ2-2; 7 nucleotides agree with TRBD2. Germline CDR1 and CDR2: MGHRA and YSYEKL. J was trimmed by 5 bases and V by 0 bases; bases with no gene match: 6. The CDR3 extends over 16 amino acids. The CDR3 DNA sequence: TGCGCCAGCAGCCAAGAGGCGGGAGTATGGACCGGGGAGCTGTTTTTT. This gives the protein CASSQEAGVWTGELFF.